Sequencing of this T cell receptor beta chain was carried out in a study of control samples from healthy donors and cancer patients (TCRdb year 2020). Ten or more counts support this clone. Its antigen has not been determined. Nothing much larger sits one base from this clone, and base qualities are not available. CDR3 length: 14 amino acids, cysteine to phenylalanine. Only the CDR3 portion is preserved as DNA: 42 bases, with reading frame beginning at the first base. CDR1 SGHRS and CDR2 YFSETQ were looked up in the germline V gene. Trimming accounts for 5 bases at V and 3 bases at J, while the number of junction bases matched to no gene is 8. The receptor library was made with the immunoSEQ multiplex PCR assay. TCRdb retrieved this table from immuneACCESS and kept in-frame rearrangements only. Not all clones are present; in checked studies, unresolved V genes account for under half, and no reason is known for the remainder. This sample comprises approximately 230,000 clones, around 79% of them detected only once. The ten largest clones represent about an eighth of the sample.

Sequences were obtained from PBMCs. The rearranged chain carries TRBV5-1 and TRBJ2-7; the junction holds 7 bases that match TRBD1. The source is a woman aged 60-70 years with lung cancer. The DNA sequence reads TGCGCCAGCAGGGGGACAGAAGTGAACTACGAGCAGTACTTC. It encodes CASRGTEVNYEQYF.